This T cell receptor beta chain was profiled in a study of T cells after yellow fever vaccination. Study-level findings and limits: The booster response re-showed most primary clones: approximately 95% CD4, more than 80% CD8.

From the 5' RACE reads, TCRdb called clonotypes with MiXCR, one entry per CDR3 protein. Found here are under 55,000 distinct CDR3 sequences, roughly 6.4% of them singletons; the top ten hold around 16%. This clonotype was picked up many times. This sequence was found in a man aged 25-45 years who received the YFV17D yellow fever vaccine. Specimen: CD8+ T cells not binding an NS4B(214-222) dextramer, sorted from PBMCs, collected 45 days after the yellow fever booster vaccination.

The CDR3 DNA reads TGTGCCAGCAGTTTTTTTTCCGGGACGGGCACCGGGGAGCTGTTTTTT. This sequence encodes CASSFFSGTGTGELFF. The rearrangement links TRBV9 to TRBJ2-2; D may correspond to TRBD1 or TRBD2 (5 bases each). The CDR3 totals 16 residues. CDR1 and CDR2 from the germline V gene are SGDLS and YYNGEE. V lost 5 bases and J 4 bases, leaving 18 bases between the germline ends.